Listed here are 20 T cell receptor beta chains from one sample, sequenced in a study of identical twins. Using its own MiXCR run on the 5' RACE reads, TCRdb lists one record per CDR3 protein. The sample consists of around 340,000 distinct CDR3 sequences, around an eighth of them appearing once. These data were likewise used in another study, on yellow fever vaccine responses in identical twins.

Sequencing was performed on CD8+ T cells sorted from blood. Source of these receptors: a woman in her late teens or twenties in good health.

CDR3 sequence (DNA): TGTGCCAGCAGCACGAACAGGGCCACTGGGGCCAACGTCCTGACTTTC. Translating it yields CASSTNRATGANVLTF. This chain links TRBV7-9 with TRBJ2-6; tentatively, D is TRBD1 (6 bases). V shed 5 bases and J shed 2 bases, with 13 bases lying between them. Germline values: CDR1 SEHNR, CDR2 FQNEAQ (reference sequence). This CDR3 spans 16 amino acids.

The V gene is TRBV28, the J gene TRBJ1-1, with D perhaps matching TRBD1 (6 bases). Germline V CDR1 and CDR2: MDHEN, SYDVKM. V was trimmed by 5 bases and J by 7 bases, leaving 23 bases between them. This CDR3 has 16 amino acids. CDR3 sequence: CASSIRGRLMGDEAFF. The CDR3 coding sequence is TGTGCCAGCAGTATCAGGGGCCGCTTGATGGGTGATGAAGCTTTCTTT.

For the CDR3, the DNA is TGCAGCGCCGGGGACAGGGGCTCCCGTTATGGCTACACCTTC. Its protein product is CSAGDRGSRYGYTF. The chain uses TRBV29-1 and TRBJ1-2; 10 nucleotides agree with TRBD1. The junction had 10 bases not matched to a gene; V was cut back by 7 bases and J by 5 bases. The CDR3 is 14 amino acids. The V gene's germline CDR1 is SQVTM and CDR2 ANQGSEA. Full variable domain (missing parts from reference TRBV29-1 and TRBJ1-2): SAVISQKPSRDICQRGTSLTIQCQVDSQVTMMFWYRQQPGQSLTLIATANQGSEATYESGFVIDKFPISRPNLTFSTLTVSNMSPEDSSIYLCSAGDRGSRYGYTFGSGTRLTVV.

This clonotype was found a few times. The CDR3 here is CASTLDDNEQFF. The CDR3 DNA sequence: TGTGCCAGCACCCTAGATGACAATGAGCAGTTCTTC. The chain employs TRBV12-3 or TRBV12-4 and TRBJ2-1, with D unclear. This CDR3 has 12 amino acids. Trimming took 7 bases from V and 5 from J, leaving 9 bases between them.

The chain has TRBV12-3 or TRBV12-4 and TRBJ1-1; D call uncertain. The CDR3 has 11 residues. V was shortened by 3 bases and J by 5 bases, with 4 bases between the two germline ends. Here the CDR3 reads CASSFATEAFF. In DNA, the CDR3 is TGTGCCAGCAGTTTTGCTACTGAAGCTTTCTTT.

This clonotype came up many times. The rearrangement uses TRBV11-2 and TRBJ2-1; TRBD2 aligns across 13 bases. Losses at the gene ends were 4 bases for V and 3 bases for J; bases not matched to a gene: 3. The CDR3 runs to 16 residues. The germline CDR1 and CDR2 sequences are SGHAT and FQNNGV. This CDR3 is CASSWGTSGNYNEQFF. The CDR3 bases are TGTGCCAGCAGCTGGGGGACTAGCGGGAACTACAATGAGCAGTTCTTC.

This chain links TRBV7-9 with TRBJ2-2; 8 nucleotides agree with TRBD1. The germline V gene encodes CDR1 SEHNR and CDR2 FQNEAQ (reference sequence). The CDR3 consists of 17 residues. The V segment lost 3 bases and the J segment 3 bases; nucleotides outside the gene matches: 9. CDR3 sequence reads: CASSLGTGGLYTGELFF. For the CDR3, the DNA is TGTGCCAGCAGCTTGGGAACAGGGGGTTTGTACACCGGGGAGCTGTTTTTT.

A single count supports this clonotype. V usage is TRBV6-2 or TRBV6-3 and J usage is TRBJ2-5, with D perhaps being TRBD1 or TRBD2 (5 bases each). The ends were cut back, 7 bases at V and 3 bases at J, with 27 bases in the middle. The CDR3 sequence is 18 residues long. The germline V gene has CDR1 MNHEY and CDR2 SVGEGT. The DNA for the CDR3 is TGTGCCAGCACCCCACCGGGTCCGGGGCAGGTCGAGAAAGAGACCCAGTACTTC. Translation: CASTPPGPGQVEKETQYF.

The rearrangement joins TRBV7-6 to TRBJ2-5, with 7 bases lining up with TRBD1. V was clipped by 3 bases and J by 5 bases; unmatched bases: 9. CDR1 is SGHVS, CDR2 FNYEAQ, per germline. This CDR3 region has 15 residues. CDR3 in amino acids: CASSLKTGPLETQYF. CDR3 in DNA: TGTGCCAGCAGCTTGAAGACAGGGCCGTTGGAGACCCAGTACTTC. Full variable domain (remainder filled in from reference TRBV7-6 and TRBJ2-5): GAGVSQSPRYKVTKRGQDVALRCDPISGHVSLYWYRQALGQGPEFLTYFNYEAQQDKSGLPNDRFSAERPEGSISTLTIQRTEQRDSAMYRCASSLKTGPLETQYFGPGTRLLVL.

The chain is built from TRBV4-1 and TRBJ1-4; D may be TRBD1 (5 bases). This CDR3 contains 16 residues. Germline V gene lookup returns CDR1 MGHRA and CDR2 YSYEKL. V was shortened by 4 bases and J by 8 bases, with 20 bases between the two germline ends. This CDR3 is CASSRRPRGGNEKLFF. CDR3 in DNA: TGCGCCAGCAGCCGACGGCCTCGGGGGGGAAACGAAAAACTGTTTTTT.

V usage is TRBV4-1 and J usage is TRBJ1-1; no definite D call. V gave up 5 bases and J gave up 4 bases, with 11 bases separating them. The CDR3 contains 13 residues. The germline V gene has CDR1 MGHRA and CDR2 YSYEKL. CDR3 nucleotides: TGCGCCAGCAGCAATTGGCGACCCACTGAAGCTTTCTTT. Amino acid sequence: CASSNWRPTEAFF.

This clonotype was picked up a small number of times. This sequence joins TRBV10-1 and TRBJ2-1; 11 bases are a match to TRBD2. Germline CDR1 and CDR2: WNHNN and SYGVQD (reference sequence). V lost 3 bases to trimming and J lost 3 bases; unmatched junction nucleotides: 4. The CDR3 is 16 residues long. The CDR3 coding sequence is TGCGCCAGCAGTGAAACTCTAGCGGGGGGCTACAATGAGCAGTTCTTC. Residues: CASSETLAGGYNEQFF.

This clonotype was seen more than once but under ten times. The V gene is TRBV9, the J gene TRBJ2-1; TRBD2 matches at 11 bases. The CDR3 extends over 15 amino acids. Germline CDR1 is SGDLS and CDR2 is YYNGEE. V shed 1 base and J 8 bases; nucleotides not matched to a gene: 5. CDR3 bases: TGTGCCAGCAGCGTAAGACTAGCGGGAATTCATGAGCAGTTCTTC. Protein product: CASSVRLAGIHEQFF.

The V and J genes are TRBV6-1 and TRBJ1-2; TRBD1 aligns across 11 bases. J gave up 0 bases and V 6 bases, and 12 bases lay outside the gene matches. The CDR3 length is 18 residues. Germline V CDR1 and CDR2: MNHNS, SASEGT. The CDR3 sequence is CASSLTTGTGGTNYGYTF. The CDR3 nucleotides are TGTGCCAGCAGCCTTACCACTGGGACAGGGGGGACTAACTATGGCTACACCTTC.

This clonotype has more than one count but fewer than ten. The V gene is TRBV5-1, the J gene TRBJ2-7; the match to TRBD1 covers 7 bases. The CDR3 consists of 16 residues. Germline V lookup: CDR1 SGHRS, CDR2 YFSETQ. V shed 0 bases, J shed 0 bases, and the junction held 6 bases outside the gene matches. The CDR3 DNA reads TGCGCCAGCAGCTTGGTTTACAGGGGAAACTCCTACGAGCAGTACTTC. Translating gives CASSLVYRGNSYEQYF.

This clonotype came up a few times. The genes are TRBV10-3 and TRBJ2-1; weak D call: TRBD2 (5 bases). V lost 6 bases, J lost 5 bases, and 14 bases lay in between. The germline gives CDR1 ENHRY, CDR2 SYGVKD. CDR3 length: 14 residues. This CDR3 is CAIRDVDLHNEQFF. As DNA, the CDR3 is TGTGCCATCAGGGACGTGGACTTACACAATGAGCAGTTCTTC.

This CDR3 reads CSARDGLKGRDEQFF. The CDR3 nucleotides are TGCAGTGCTAGAGATGGATTGAAGGGCCGCGATGAGCAGTTCTTC. The rearrangement links TRBV20-1 to TRBJ2-1; D not certain. The CDR3 is 15 amino acids. The V and J ends lost 0 bases and 8 bases respectively, with 17 bases between them. Germline CDR1 and CDR2: DFQATT and SNEGSKA (reference sequence).

The chain employs TRBV20-1 and TRBJ2-3; 8 bases are a match to TRBD2. Germline-derived CDR1 and CDR2 are DFQATT and SNEGSKA (reference sequence). The CDR3 length is 17 residues. V lost 0 bases, J lost 3 bases, and 11 bases stayed unmatched. As DNA, the CDR3 is TGCAGTGCTAGAGATTTCACGGGAGGGCCGAATACAGATACGCAGTATTTT. Residues: CSARDFTGGPNTDTQYF.

The V call is TRBV7-9, the J call TRBJ2-1; either TRBD1 or TRBD2 may supply D (5 bases each). Germline values: CDR1 SEHNR, CDR2 FQNEAQ (reference sequence). Trimming left V 2 bases short and J 2 bases short, with 13 bases between. This CDR3 has 16 residues. The CDR3 nucleotides read TGTGCCAGCAGCTTACGACAGAGGGATACCTACAATGAGCAGTTCTTC. As protein: CASSLRQRDTYNEQFF.

Points on this clonotype: A much bigger clone sits one base away, suggesting this may be a read error. The chain has TRBV12-3 or TRBV12-4 and TRBJ2-7; 9 nucleotides match TRBD1. Losses at the gene ends were 7 bases for V and 4 bases for J; bases not matched to a gene: 8. This CDR3 has 14 residues. CDR3 sequence (DNA): TGTGCCAGCACCTTCGGGACAGGGACTTACGAGCAGTACTTC. This sequence encodes CASTFGTGTYEQYF.